This T cell receptor beta chain was retrieved from a study of blood T cell repertoires in COVID-19. Per the germline V gene, CDR1 is MNHEY and CDR2 is SVGAGI. There are 12 residues in the CDR3. Trimming left V 11 bases short and J 1 base short, with 12 bases between. TCRdb's table, derived via immunoSEQ multiplex PCR, lists solely in-frame clones and lacks some. The profile shows roughly 670,000 clones, 85% to 90% of them singletons. Specimen: peripheral blood. This clonotype originated in a woman between 18 and 29 years old with acute or convalescent COVID-19. The gene calls are TRBV6-5 and TRBJ2-7; D not certain. The chain's CDR3 is CASRLFSYEQYF. The DNA for the CDR3 is TGTGCCTCCCGACTGTTTTCCTACGAGCAGTACTTC.